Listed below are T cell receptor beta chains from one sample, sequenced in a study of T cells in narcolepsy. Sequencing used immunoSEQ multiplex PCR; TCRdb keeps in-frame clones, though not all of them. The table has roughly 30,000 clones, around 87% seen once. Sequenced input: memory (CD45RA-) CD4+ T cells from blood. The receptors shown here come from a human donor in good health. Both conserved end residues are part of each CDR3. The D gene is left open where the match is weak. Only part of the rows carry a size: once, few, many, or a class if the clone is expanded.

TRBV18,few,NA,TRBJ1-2,CASSPEGGANYGYTF,TGTGCCAGCTCACCGGAGGGGGGGGCTAACTATGGCTACACCTTC
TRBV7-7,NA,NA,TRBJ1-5,CASSLVCLGGWQPQHF,TGTGCTAGCAGCTTAGTTTGTTTGGGGGGCTGGCAGCCCCAGCATTTT
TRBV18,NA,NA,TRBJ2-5,CASSLKVGETQYF,TGTGCCAGCTCCTTAAAAGTCGGAGAGACCCAGTACTTC
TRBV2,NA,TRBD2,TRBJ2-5,CASSWDYGETQYF,TGTGCCAGCAGTTGGGACTACGGAGAGACCCAGTACTTC
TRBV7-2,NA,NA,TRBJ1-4,CASSLSAMEEKLFF,TGTGCCAGCAGCTTATCAGCAATGGAAGAAAAACTGTTTTTT
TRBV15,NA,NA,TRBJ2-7,CATSGVDRVLSYEQYF,TGTGCCACCAGCGGAGTCGACCGCGTCCTCTCCTACGAGCAGTACTTC
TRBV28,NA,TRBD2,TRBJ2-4,CASSNDRTAGGIQYF,TGTGCCAGCAGTAACGACAGAACAGCGGGGGGCATTCAGTACTTC
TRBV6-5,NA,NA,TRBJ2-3,CASSYSTGRITQYF,TGTGCCAGCAGTTACTCGACAGGGAGGATTACGCAGTATTTT
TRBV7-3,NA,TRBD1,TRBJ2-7,CASSSPTGSREQYF,TGTGCCAGCAGCTCTCCGACAGGGTCCAGGGAGCAGTACTTC
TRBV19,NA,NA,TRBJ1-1,CASSIIGGQNTEAFF,TGTGCCAGTAGTATAATCGGGGGCCAGAACACTGAAGCTTTCTTT
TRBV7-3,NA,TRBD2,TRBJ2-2,CASSPTSSGTGELFF,TGTGCCAGCAGCCCGACTAGCTCCGGCACCGGGGAGCTGTTTTTT
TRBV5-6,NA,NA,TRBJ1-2,CASSLSKQNYGYTF,TGTGCCAGCAGCTTGAGCAAGCAAAACTATGGCTACACCTTC
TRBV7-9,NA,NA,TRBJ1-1,CASSLPGAPGSTEAFF,TGTGCCAGCAGCTTACCAGGGGCCCCTGGTAGCACTGAAGCTTTCTTT
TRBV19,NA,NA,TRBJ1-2,CASNDPTYGDYGYTF,TGTGCCAGTAACGATCCGACCTATGGTGACTATGGCTACACCTTC
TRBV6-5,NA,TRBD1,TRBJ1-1,CASNRGDTEAFF,TGTGCCAGCAACAGGGGGGACACTGAAGCTTTCTTT
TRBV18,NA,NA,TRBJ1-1,CASSPKERAKFTEAFF,TGTGCCAGCTCACCAAAGGAAAGGGCCAAGTTCACTGAAGCTTTCTTT